This T cell receptor (beta chain) emerged from a study of neurological immune-mediated disorders. Overall study results and limits: It was the repertoires of 18 of 34 multiple sclerosis patients that phylogenetic grouping placed in one related-CDR3 cluster, which is a possible signature.

Germline lookup yields CDR1 DFQATT and CDR2 SNEGSKA (reference sequence). This CDR3 has 14 amino acids. Trimming cost V 4 bases and J 5 bases; bases outside gene matches: 8. TCRdb reanalysed the 5' RACE reads using MiXCR and keeps one entry per CDR3 protein. The sample includes tens of thousands of distinct CDR3 sequences, 2% to 3% of them seen just once. At least ten counts were recorded for this clonotype. What it binds is unknown. The chain links TRBV20-1 to TRBJ2-1; 7 bases match TRBD2. The origin of this receptor is a man in his fifties or sixties with multiple sclerosis. Material: PBMCs. CDR3 nucleotide sequence: TGCAGTGCTAAGAGCGGGGCGGCGAACAATGAGCAGTTCTTC. The encoded protein is CSAKSGAANNEQFF.